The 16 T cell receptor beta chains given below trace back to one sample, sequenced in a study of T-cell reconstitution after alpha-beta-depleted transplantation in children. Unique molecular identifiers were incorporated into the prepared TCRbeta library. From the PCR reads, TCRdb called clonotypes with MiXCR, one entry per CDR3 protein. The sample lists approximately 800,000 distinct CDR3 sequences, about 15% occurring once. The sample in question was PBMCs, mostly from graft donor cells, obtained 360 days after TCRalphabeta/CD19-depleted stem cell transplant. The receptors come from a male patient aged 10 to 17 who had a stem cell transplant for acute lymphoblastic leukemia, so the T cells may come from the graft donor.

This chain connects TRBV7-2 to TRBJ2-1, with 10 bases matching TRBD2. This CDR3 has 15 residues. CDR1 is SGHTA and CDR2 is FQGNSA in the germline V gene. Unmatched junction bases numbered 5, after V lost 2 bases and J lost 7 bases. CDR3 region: CASSLSGLARNEQFF. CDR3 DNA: TGTGCCAGCAGCTTATCGGGACTAGCGAGAAATGAGCAGTTCTTC.

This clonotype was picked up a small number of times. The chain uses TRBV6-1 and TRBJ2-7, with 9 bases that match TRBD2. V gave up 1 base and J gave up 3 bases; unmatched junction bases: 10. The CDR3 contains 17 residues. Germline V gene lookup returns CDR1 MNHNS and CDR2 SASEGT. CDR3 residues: CASSEGVSGSPVYEQYF. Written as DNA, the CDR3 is TGTGCCAGCAGTGAAGGAGTTAGCGGGAGTCCCGTCTACGAGCAGTACTTC.

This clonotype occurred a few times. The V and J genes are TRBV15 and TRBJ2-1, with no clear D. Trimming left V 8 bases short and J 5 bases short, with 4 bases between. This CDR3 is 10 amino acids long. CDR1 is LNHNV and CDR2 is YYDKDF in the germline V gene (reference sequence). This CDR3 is CATGDNEQFF. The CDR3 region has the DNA TGTGCCACCGGGGACAATGAGCAGTTCTTC.

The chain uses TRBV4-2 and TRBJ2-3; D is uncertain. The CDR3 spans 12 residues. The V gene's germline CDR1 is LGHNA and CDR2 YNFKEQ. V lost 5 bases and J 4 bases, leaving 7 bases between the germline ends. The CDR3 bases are TGTGCCAGCAGCTACTTGTCAGATACGCAGTATTTT. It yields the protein CASSYLSDTQYF.

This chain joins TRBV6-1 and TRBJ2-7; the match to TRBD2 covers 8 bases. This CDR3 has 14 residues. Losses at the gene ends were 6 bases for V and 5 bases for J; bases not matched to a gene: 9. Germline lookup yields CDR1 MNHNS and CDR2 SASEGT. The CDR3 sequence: CASRRGGRSNEQYF. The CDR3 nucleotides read TGTGCCAGCAGGCGAGGCGGGAGGTCCAACGAGCAGTACTTC.

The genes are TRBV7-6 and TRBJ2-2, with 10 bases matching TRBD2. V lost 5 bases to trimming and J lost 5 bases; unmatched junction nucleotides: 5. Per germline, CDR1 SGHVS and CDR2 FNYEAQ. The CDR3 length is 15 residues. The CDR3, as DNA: TGTGCCAGCAGCCCGGGACTAGCGAGAACCGGGGAGCTGTTTTTT. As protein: CASSPGLARTGELFF.

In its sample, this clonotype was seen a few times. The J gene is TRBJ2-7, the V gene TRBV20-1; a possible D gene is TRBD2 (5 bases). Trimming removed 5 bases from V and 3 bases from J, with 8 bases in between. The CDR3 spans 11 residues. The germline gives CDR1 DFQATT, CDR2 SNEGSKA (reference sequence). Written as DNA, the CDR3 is TGCAGTGCTCGGGATATCTACGAGCAGTACTTC. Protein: CSARDIYEQYF.

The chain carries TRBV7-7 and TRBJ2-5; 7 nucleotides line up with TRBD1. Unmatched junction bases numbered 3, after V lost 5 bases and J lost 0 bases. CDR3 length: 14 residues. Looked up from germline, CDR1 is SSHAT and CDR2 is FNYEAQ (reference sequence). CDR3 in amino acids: CASSGQGDQETQYF. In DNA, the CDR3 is TGTGCCAGCAGCGGTCAGGGGGACCAAGAGACCCAGTACTTC.

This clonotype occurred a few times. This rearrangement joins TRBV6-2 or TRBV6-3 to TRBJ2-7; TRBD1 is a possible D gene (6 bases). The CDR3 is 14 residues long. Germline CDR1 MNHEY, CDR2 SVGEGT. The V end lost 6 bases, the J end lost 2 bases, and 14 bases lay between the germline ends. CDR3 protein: CASSNPQGTYEQYF. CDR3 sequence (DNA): TGTGCCAGCAGCAACCCGCAGGGGACCTACGAGCAGTACTTC.

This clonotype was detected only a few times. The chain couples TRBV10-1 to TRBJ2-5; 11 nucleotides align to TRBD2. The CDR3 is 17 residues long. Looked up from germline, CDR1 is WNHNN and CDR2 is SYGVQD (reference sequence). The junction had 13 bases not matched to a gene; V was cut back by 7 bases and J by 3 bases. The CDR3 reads CASTLTSGSAGEETQYF. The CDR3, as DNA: TGCGCCAGCACCCTAACTAGCGGGAGTGCGGGGGAAGAGACCCAGTACTTC.

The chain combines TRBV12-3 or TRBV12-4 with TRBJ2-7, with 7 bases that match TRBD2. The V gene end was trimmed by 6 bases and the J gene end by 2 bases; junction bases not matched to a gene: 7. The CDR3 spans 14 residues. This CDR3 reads CASSLLAVAYEQYF. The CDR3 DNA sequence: TGTGCCAGCAGCCTCCTAGCGGTGGCCTACGAGCAGTACTTC.

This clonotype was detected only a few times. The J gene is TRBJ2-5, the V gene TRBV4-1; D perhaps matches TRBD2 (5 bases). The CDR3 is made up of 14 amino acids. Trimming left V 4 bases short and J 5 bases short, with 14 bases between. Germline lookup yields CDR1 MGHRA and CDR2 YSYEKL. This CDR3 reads CASSRGKGAETQYF. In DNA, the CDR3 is TGCGCCAGCAGCCGAGGGAAGGGCGCGGAGACCCAGTACTTC.

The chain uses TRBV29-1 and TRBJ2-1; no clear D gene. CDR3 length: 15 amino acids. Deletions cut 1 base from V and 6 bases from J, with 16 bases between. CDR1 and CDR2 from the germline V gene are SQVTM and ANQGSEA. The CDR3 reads CSVEGRYRAANEQFF. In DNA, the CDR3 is TGCAGCGTTGAAGGTCGCTACCGCGCGGCCAATGAGCAGTTCTTC.

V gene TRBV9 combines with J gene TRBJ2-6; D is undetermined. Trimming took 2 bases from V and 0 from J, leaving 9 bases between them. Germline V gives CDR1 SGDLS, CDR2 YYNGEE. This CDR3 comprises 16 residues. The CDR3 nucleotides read TGTGCCAGCAGCGTCCAATTTACCTCTGGGGCCAACGTCCTGACTTTC. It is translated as CASSVQFTSGANVLTF.

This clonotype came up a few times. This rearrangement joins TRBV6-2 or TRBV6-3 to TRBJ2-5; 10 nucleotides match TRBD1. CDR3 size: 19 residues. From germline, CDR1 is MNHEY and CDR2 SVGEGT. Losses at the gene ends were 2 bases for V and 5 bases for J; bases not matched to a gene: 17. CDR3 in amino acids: CASSYPLFPNDRGHETQYF. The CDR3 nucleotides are TGTGCCAGCAGTTACCCCCTTTTTCCAAACGACAGGGGGCACGAGACCCAGTACTTC.

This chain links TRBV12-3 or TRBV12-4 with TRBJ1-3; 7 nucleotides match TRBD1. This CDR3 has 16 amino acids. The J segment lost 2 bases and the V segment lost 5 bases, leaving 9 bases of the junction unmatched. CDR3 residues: CASSPGQARAGNTIYF. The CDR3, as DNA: TGTGCCAGCAGTCCAGGACAGGCGCGGGCTGGAAACACCATATATTTT.